One sample yielded the 8 T cell receptor beta chains listed below, sequenced in a study of cytomegalovirus exposure and HLA in healthy donors. This table comes from immunoSEQ multiplex PCR, and its TCRdb copy is limited to in-frame clones, with some not included. The sample holds approximately 300,000 clones, about nine tenths seen once. Sequenced sample: PBMCs. These receptors all stem from a young woman in good health and CMV-seronegative.

This rearrangement joins TRBV9 to TRBJ2-7; D is possibly TRBD2 (6 bases). Germline V gene sequence: CDR1 SGDLS, CDR2 YYNGEE. The CDR3 is 14 residues long. Trimming removed 0 bases at V and 10 bases at J, with 17 bases between. In nucleotides, the CDR3 is TGTGCCAGCAGCGTAGGAGGAGGGACCTCGGATCAGTACTTC. Amino acids: CASSVGGGTSDQYF.

The chain is built from TRBV29-1 and TRBJ2-5; D not certain. The V end was cut by 4 bases, the J end by 4 bases, with 4 bases between. CDR1 and CDR2 (germline): SQVTM, ANQGSEA. The CDR3 contains 10 residues. Here the CDR3 reads CSVAGETQYF. The CDR3 coding sequence is TGCAGCGTTGCCGGAGAGACCCAGTACTTC.

The chain is built from TRBV10-3 and TRBJ1-2, with TRBD1 identical over 8 bases. The germline V gene has CDR1 ENHRY and CDR2 SYGVKD. V was clipped by 1 base and J by 2 bases; unmatched bases: 0. The CDR3 covers 14 residues. The CDR3 DNA sequence: TGTGCCATCAGTGAGTGGACAGGGAACTATGGCTACACCTTC. This sequence encodes CAISEWTGNYGYTF.

The chain carries TRBV18 and TRBJ2-2; TRBD1 agrees at 7 bases. This CDR3 region has 14 residues. From germline, CDR1 is KGHSH and CDR2 LQKENI. The J segment lost 6 bases and the V segment lost 5 bases, leaving 6 bases of the junction unmatched. The CDR3 sequence: CASSEGTDPGELFF. CDR3 sequence (DNA): TGTGCCAGCTCAGAGGGGACAGATCCCGGGGAGCTGTTTTTT.

V gene TRBV7-9 combines with J gene TRBJ1-3; D is unclear. CDR1 is SEHNR and CDR2 is FQNEAQ in the germline V gene (reference sequence). This CDR3 spans 15 amino acids. V lost 0 bases, J lost 0 bases, and 6 bases lay in between. CDR3: CASSLALLSGNTIYF. The CDR3, as DNA: TGTGCCAGCAGCTTAGCACTCCTCTCTGGAAACACCATATATTTT.

This chain links TRBV4-2 with TRBJ2-1; 9 bases are a match to TRBD2. The V and J ends lost 4 bases and 7 bases, in that order; junction bases with no gene match: 17. Germline assignment: CDR1 LGHNA and CDR2 YNFKEQ. This CDR3 is built from 18 residues. The CDR3 here is CASSPSDVAGEYWNEQFF. For the CDR3, the DNA is TGTGCCAGCAGCCCAAGCGATGTAGCGGGAGAGTATTGGAATGAGCAGTTCTTC.

This chain uses TRBV27 with TRBJ2-3; no clear D gene. V gave up 6 bases and J gave up 9 bases, with 22 bases separating them. The CDR3 loop spans 15 amino acids. CDR1 is MNHEY and CDR2 is SMNVEV in the germline V gene (reference sequence). DNA of the CDR3: TGTGCCAGCAGCTACCGCCCACCTGCACAGTCAACGCAGTATTTT. Translation gives CASSYRPPAQSTQYF.

The chain has TRBV29-1 and TRBJ2-7; tentatively, D is TRBD1 (5 bases). Germline V gene sequence: CDR1 SQVTM, CDR2 ANQGSEA. Trimming removed 2 bases from V and 2 bases from J, with 16 bases in between. This CDR3 contains 15 residues. The CDR3 here is CSVEFEVGRPYEQYF. CDR3 DNA sequence: TGCAGCGTTGAATTCGAGGTGGGGCGGCCCTACGAGCAGTACTTC.